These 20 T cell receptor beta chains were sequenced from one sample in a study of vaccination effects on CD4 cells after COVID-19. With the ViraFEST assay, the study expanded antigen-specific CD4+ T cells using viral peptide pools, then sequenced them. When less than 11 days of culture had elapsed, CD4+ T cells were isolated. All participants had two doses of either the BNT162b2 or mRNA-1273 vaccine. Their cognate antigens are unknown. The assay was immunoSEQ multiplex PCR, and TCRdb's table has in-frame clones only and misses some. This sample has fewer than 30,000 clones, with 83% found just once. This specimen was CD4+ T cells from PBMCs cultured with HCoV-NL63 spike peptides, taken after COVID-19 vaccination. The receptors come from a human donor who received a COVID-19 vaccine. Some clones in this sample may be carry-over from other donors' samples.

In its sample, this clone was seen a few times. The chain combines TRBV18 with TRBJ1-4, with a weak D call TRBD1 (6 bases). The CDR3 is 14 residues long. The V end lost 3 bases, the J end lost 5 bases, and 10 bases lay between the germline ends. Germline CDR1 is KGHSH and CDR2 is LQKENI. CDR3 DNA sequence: TGTGCCAGCTCACCGGGACACCGAAATGAAAAACTGTTTTTT. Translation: CASSPGHRNEKLFF.

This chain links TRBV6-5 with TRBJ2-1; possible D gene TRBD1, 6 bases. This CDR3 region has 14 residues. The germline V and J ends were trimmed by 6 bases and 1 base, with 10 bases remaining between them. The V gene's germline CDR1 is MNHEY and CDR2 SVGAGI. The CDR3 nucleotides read TGTGCCAGCAGCCCGGACAGATCCTACAATGAGCAGTTCTTC. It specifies CASSPDRSYNEQFF.

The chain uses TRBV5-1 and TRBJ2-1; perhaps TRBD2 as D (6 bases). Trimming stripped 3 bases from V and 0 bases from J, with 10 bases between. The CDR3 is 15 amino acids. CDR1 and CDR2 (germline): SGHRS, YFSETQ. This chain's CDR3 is CASSSGTSSYNEQFF. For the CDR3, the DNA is TGCGCCAGCAGCTCTGGGACTTCCTCCTACAATGAGCAGTTCTTC.

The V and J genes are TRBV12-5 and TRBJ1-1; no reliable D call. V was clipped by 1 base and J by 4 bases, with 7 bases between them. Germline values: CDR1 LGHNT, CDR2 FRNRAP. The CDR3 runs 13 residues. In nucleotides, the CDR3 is TGTGCTAGTGGTTTGGGAGGCTTCACTGAAGCTTTCTTT. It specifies CASGLGGFTEAFF.

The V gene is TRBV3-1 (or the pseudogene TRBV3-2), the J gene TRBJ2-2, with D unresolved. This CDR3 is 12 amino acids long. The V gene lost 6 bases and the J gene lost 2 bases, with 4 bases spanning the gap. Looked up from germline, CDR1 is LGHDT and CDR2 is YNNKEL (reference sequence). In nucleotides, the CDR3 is TGTGCCAGCAGTTTTAACACCGGGGAGCTGTTTTTT. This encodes CASSFNTGELFF.

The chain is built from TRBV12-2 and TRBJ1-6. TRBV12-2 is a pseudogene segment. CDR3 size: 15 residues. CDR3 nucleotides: TGTGCAAGTCGCTTACAGGGCAGAGGGAATTCACCCCTCCACTTT. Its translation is CASRLQGRGNSPLHF.

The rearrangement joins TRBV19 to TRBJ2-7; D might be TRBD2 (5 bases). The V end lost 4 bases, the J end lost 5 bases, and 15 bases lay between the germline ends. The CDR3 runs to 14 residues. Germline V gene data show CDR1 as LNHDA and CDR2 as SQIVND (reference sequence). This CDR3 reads CASSNFFGEHEQYV. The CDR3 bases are TGTGCCAGTAGTAATTTTTTCGGGGAGCACGAGCAGTACGTC.

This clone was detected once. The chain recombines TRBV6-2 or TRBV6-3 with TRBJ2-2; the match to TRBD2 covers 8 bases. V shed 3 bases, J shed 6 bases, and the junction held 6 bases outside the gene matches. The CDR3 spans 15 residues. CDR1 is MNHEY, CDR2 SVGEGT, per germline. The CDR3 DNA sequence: TGTGCCAGCAGTTATTCCGGGACTAGAGCCGGGGAGCTGTTTTTT. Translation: CASSYSGTRAGELFF.

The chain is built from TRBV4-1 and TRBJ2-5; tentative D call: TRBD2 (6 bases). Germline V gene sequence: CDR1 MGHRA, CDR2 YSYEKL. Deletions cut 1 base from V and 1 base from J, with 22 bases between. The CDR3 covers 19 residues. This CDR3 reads CASSQAVPRVRGLQETQYF. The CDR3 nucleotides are TGCGCCAGCAGCCAAGCGGTTCCCCGGGTCCGGGGACTCCAAGAGACCCAGTACTTC.

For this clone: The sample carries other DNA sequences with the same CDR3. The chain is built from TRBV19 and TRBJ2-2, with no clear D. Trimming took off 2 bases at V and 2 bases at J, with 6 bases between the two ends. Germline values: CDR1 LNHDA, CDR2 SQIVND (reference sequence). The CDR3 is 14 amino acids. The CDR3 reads CASSIPGNTGELFF. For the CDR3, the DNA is TGTGCCAGTAGTATACCCGGAAACACCGGGGAGCTGTTTTTT.

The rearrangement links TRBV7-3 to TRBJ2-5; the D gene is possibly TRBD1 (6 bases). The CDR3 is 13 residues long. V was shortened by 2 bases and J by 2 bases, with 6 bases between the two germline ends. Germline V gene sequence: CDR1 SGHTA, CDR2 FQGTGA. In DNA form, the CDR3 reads TGTGCCAGCAGCTTAGGACAGCAAGAGACCCAGTACTTC. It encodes CASSLGQQETQYF.

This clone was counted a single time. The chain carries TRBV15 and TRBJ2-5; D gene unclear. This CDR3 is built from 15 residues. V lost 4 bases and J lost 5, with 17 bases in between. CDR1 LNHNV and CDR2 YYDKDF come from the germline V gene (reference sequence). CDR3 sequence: CATSTRAGLSETQYF. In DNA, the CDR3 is TGTGCCACCAGCACTCGGGCCGGATTGAGTGAGACCCAGTACTTC.

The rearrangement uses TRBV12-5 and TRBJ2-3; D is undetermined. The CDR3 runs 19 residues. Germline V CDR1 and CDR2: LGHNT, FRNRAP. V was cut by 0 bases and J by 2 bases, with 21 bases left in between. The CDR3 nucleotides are TGTGCTAGTGGTTTGGTCTACGATGGAGTCCGACCATTCACAGATACGCAGTATTTT. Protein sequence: CASGLVYDGVRPFTDTQYF.

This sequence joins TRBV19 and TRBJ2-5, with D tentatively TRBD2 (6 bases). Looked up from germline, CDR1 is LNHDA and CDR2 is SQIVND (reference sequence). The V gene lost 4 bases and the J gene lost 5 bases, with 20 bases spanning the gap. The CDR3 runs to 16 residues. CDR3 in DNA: TGTGCCAGTAGTAGAGGATCCGGACTACGTGGGGAGACCCAGTACTTC. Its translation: CASSRGSGLRGETQYF. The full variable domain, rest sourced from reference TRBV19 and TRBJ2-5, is DGGITQSPKYLFRKEGQNVTLSCEQNLNHDAMYWYRQDPGQGLRLIYYSQIVNDFQKGDIAEGYSVSREKKESFPLTVTSAQKNPTAFYLCASSRGSGLRGETQYFGPGTRLLVL.

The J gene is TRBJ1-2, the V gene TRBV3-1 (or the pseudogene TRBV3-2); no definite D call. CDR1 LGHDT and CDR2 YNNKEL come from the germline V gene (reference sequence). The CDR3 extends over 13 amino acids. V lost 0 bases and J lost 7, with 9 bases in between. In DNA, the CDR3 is TGTGCCAGCAGCCAAGAGTCGGGATCTGGCTACACCTTC. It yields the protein CASSQESGSGYTF.

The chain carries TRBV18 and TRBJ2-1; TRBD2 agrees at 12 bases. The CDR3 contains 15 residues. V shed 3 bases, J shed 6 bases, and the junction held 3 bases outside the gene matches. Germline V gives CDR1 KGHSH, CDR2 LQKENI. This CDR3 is CASSPLAGGLNEQFF. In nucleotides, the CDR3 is TGTGCCAGCTCACCCCTAGCGGGGGGGCTCAATGAGCAGTTCTTC.

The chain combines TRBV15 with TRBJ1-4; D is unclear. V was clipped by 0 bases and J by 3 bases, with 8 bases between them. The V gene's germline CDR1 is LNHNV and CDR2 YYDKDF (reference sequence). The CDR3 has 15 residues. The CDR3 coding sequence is TGTGCCACCAGCAGAGACAATACCGCTAATGAAAAACTGTTTTTT. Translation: CATSRDNTANEKLFF.

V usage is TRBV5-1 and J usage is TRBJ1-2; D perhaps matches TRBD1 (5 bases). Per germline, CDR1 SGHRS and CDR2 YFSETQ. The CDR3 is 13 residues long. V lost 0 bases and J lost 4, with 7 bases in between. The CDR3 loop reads CASSLDGGYGYTF. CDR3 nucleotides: TGCGCCAGCAGCTTGGACGGGGGCTATGGCTACACCTTC.

The CDR3: CATSDPTGGSYGYTF. CDR3 nucleotide sequence: TGTGCCACCAGTGATCCGACAGGGGGCAGCTATGGCTACACCTTC. The J gene is TRBJ1-2, the V gene TRBV24-1; TRBD1 matches at 10 bases. In germline, CDR1 is KGHDR, CDR2 SFDVKD. The V and J ends lost 3 bases and 4 bases, in that order; junction bases with no gene match: 4. This CDR3 is built from 15 residues.

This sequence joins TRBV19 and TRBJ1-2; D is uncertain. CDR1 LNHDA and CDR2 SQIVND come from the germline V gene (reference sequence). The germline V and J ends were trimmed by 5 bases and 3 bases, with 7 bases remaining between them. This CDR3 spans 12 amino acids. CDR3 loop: CASSPDYYGYTF. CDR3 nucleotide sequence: TGTGCCAGTAGTCCGGATTACTATGGCTACACCTTC.